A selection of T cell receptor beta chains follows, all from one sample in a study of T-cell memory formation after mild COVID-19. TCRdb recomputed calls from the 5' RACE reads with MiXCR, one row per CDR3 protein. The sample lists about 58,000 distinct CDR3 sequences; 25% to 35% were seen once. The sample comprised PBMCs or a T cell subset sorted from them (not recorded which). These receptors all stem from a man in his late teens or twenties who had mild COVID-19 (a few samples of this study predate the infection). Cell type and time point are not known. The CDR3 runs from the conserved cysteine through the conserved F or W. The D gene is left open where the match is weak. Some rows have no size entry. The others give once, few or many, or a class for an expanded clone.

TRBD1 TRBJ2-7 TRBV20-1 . CSAKGQGSHYEQYF TGCAGTGCGAAGGGACAGGGGTCCCACTACGAGCAGTACTTC
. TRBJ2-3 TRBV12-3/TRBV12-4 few CASSLRGRADTQYF TGTGCCAGCAGTTTACGGGGTCGCGCAGATACGCAGTATTTT
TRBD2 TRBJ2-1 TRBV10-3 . CAIGPGGSGVNEQFF TGTGCCATCGGTCCGGGAGGCAGTGGAGTCAATGAGCAGTTCTTC
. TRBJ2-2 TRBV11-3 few CASSPTQGFTGELFF TGTGCCAGCAGTCCTACACAGGGATTCACCGGGGAGCTGTTTTTT
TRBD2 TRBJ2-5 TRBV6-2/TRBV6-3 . CASSYAGELETQYF TGTGCCAGCAGTTACGCGGGGGAATTGGAGACCCAGTACTTC
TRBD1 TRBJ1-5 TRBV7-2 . CASSLGHRGQPQHF TGTGCCAGCAGCTTAGGCCACAGGGGCCAGCCCCAGCATTTT
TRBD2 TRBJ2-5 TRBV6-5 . CASSYPPGRGVGETQYF TGTGCCAGCAGTTACCCCCCGGGGCGGGGGGTTGGCGAGACCCAGTACTTC
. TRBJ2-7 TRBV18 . CASSPPAGATYEQYF TGTGCCAGCTCACCCCCGGCGGGGGCCACCTACGAGCAGTACTTC
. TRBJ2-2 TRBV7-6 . CASSLAPARTVADTGELFF TGTGCCAGCAGCTTAGCCCCCGCCCGGACGGTGGCGGACACCGGGGAGCTGTTTTTT
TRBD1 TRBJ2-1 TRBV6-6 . CASSDRVNEQFF TGTGCCAGCAGTGACAGGGTCAATGAGCAGTTCTTC
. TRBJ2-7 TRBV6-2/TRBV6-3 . CAADRGAEQYF TGTGCCGCAGATAGGGGGGCCGAACAGTACTTC
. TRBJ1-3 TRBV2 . CASSELVSGNTIYF TGTGCCAGCAGTGAATTAGTCTCTGGAAACACCATATATTTT
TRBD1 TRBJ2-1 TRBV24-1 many CATSDARDSHGYNEQFF TGTGCCACCAGTGATGCACGGGACAGTCACGGCTACAATGAGCAGTTCTTC
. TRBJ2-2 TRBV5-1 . CASSLESTGELFF TGCGCCAGCAGCTTGGAGTCCACCGGGGAGCTGTTTTTT
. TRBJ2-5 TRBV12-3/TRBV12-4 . CASSFRGVETQYF TGTGCCAGCAGTTTTAGGGGAGTTGAGACCCAGTACTTC
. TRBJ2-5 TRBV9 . CASSAPDSQETQYF TGTGCCAGCAGCGCCCCGGACAGCCAAGAGACCCAGTACTTC
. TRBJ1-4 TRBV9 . CASSAREREKLFF TGTGCCAGCAGTGCCAGGGAGAGGGAAAAACTGTTTTTT
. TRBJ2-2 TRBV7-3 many CASSSTPSNTGELFF TGTGCCAGCAGCTCGACTCCTTCGAACACCGGGGAGCTGTTTTTT
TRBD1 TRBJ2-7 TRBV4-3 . CASSPTSRGQRRYEQYF TGCGCCAGCAGCCCAACGTCAAGGGGACAGAGACGCTACGAGCAGTACTTC
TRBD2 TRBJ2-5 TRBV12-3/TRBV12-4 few CASSDGTSGGPHQETQYF TGTGCCAGCAGCGACGGGACTAGCGGGGGGCCCCACCAAGAGACCCAGTACTTC
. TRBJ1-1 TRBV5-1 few CASSSYRLSTEAFF TGCGCCAGCAGCTCCTACAGGCTCTCCACCGAAGCTTTCTTT
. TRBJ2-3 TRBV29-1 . CSVTFSGDATDTQYF TGCAGCGTAACCTTCTCAGGGGATGCTACAGATACGCAGTATTTT
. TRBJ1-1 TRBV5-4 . CASSPSIGPLLNTEAFF TGTGCCAGCAGCCCATCGATAGGACCGCTTTTGAACACTGAAGCTTTCTTT
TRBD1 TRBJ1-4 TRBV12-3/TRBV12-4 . CASSLTQGLVQNEKLFF TGTGCCAGCAGTTTAACACAGGGGTTAGTCCAGAATGAAAAACTGTTTTTT
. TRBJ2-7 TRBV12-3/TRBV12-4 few CASSSVGDLYEQYF TGTGCCAGCAGTTCCGTGGGGGACCTCTACGAGCAGTACTTC
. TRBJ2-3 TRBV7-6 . CASSPPGAATDTQYF TGTGCCAGCAGCCCGCCCGGGGCCGCAACAGATACGCAGTATTTT
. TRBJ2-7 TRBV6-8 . CASSCTPRAGPARIRRRASEQYF TGTGCCAGCAGTTGCACCCCACGGGCGGGGCCGGCTAGAATTCGTCGGAGGGCGTCCGAGCAGTACTTC
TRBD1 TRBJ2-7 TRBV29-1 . CSAGTGLGEQYF TGCAGCGCCGGGACAGGGCTCGGCGAGCAGTACTTC
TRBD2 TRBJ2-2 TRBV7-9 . CASSPGTSGYTGELFF TGTGCCAGCAGCCCGGGGACTAGCGGATACACCGGGGAGCTGTTTTTT
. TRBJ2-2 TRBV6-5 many CASVEGNTGELFF TGTGCCAGCGTGGAGGGGAACACCGGGGAGCTGTTTTTT
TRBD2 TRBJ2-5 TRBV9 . CASSSYSGGPAETQYF TGTGCCAGCAGCTCCTATAGCGGGGGCCCCGCGGAGACCCAGTACTTC
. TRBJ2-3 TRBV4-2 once CASSPWPQRLGDTQYF TGTGCCAGCAGCCCCTGGCCCCAGCGACTGGGGGATACGCAGTATTTT
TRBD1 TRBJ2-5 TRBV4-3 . CASSQDFRGQETQYF TGCGCCAGCAGCCAAGATTTCAGGGGGCAAGAGACCCAGTACTTC
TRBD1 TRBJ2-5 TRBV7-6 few CASSSRDRGPEETQYF TGTGCCAGCAGCAGCCGGGACAGGGGGCCGGAAGAGACCCAGTACTTC
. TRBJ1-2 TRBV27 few CASSLGPMYGYTF TGTGCCAGCAGTTTAGGCCCAATGTATGGCTACACCTTC
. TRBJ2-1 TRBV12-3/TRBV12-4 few CASSWTDFYNEQFF TGTGCCAGCAGCTGGACGGACTTCTACAATGAGCAGTTCTTC
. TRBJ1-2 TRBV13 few CASSPTGRVEGYGYTF TGTGCCAGCAGCCCCACGGGCAGGGTCGAGGGCTATGGCTACACCTTC
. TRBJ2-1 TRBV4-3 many CASSHSGGRNEQFF TGCGCCAGCAGCCACAGCGGAGGGCGCAATGAGCAGTTCTTC
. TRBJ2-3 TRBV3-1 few CASSQYTAVTSTDTQYF TGTGCCAGCAGCCAATATACAGCGGTGACTAGCACAGATACGCAGTATTTT
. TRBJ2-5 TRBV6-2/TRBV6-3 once CASSYSSRLQETQYF TGTGCCAGCAGTTACTCTAGCCGGCTCCAAGAGACCCAGTACTTC
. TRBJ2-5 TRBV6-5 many CGVGRGQETQYF TGTGGAGTGGGGCGGGGACAAGAGACCCAGTACTTC
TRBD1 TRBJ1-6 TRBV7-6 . CASSSQNTGTGHSPLHF TGTGCCAGCAGCTCACAGAATACCGGGACAGGCCATTCACCCCTCCACTTT
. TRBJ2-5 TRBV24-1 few CATRDSQETQYF TGTGCCACCAGGGACAGTCAAGAGACCCAGTACTTC
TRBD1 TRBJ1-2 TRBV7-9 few CASSWDRAAYGYTF TGTGCCAGCAGCTGGGACAGGGCGGCCTATGGCTACACCTTC
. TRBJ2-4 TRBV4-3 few CASSQDSRVTAKNIQYF TGCGCCAGCAGCCAAGATTCTCGGGTTACGGCCAAAAACATTCAGTACTTC
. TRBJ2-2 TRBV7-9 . CASSLETVLSGELFF TGTGCCAGCAGCTTAGAGACGGTATTAAGCGGGGAGCTGTTTTTT
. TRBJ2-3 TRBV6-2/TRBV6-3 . CASSYVRRGDTQYF TGTGCCAGCAGTTACGTGCGGCGCGGAGATACGCAGTATTTT
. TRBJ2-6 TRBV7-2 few CASSAGQFGDVLTF TGTGCCAGCAGCGCCGGACAATTTGGCGACGTCCTGACTTTC
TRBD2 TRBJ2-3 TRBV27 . CASSSAARGFTDTQYF TGTGCCAGCAGTTCCGCGGCGCGGGGGTTTACAGATACGCAGTATTTT
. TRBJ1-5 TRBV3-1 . CASSQEPPMGNQPQHF TGTGCCAGCAGCCAAGAACCCCCCATGGGCAATCAGCCCCAGCATTTT
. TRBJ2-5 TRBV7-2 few CASSLDFQETQYF TGTGCCAGCAGCCTCGACTTCCAAGAGACCCAGTACTTC
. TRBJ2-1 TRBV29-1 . CSVGRAEQFF TGCAGCGTTGGCAGGGCTGAGCAGTTCTTC
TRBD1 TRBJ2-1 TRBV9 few CASSVGSGTGCHEQFF TGTGCCAGCAGCGTAGGCTCCGGGACAGGGTGTCATGAGCAGTTCTTC
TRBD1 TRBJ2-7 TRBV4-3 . CASSQGTGQGTYEQYF TGCGCCAGCAGCCAAGGGACGGGACAGGGAACCTACGAGCAGTACTTC
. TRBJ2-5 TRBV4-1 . CASSHRPGVETQYF TGCGCCAGCAGCCATCGTCCCGGGGTGGAGACCCAGTACTTC
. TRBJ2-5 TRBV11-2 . CASSPPNQETQYF TGTGCCAGCAGCCCTCCGAACCAAGAGACCCAGTACTTC
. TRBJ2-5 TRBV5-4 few CASSLAPLETQYF TGTGCCAGCAGCTTGGCCCCTCTCGAGACCCAGTACTTC
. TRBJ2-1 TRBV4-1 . CASSRLRRGSYNEQFF TGCGCCAGCAGCCGCTTGAGGAGGGGCTCCTACAATGAGCAGTTCTTC
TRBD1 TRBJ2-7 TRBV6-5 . CASRRDRGNEQYF TGTGCCAGCAGACGGGACAGGGGGAACGAGCAGTACTTC
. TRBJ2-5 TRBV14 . CASSNPLTVGFRETQYF TGTGCCAGCAGCAACCCCCTCACGGTTGGATTCCGAGAGACCCAGTACTTC